This T cell receptor beta chain is drawn from a study of cytomegalovirus exposure and HLA in healthy donors. CDR1 and CDR2 from the germline V gene are LGHNA and YNFKEQ. This CDR3 region has 14 residues. V was pared by 6 bases and J by 6 bases, with 6 bases of the junction left unmatched. Study-wide results and limits: About 150 TCR beta chains were listed as cytomegalovirus-associated.

PCR used 60 Vbeta primers and 13 Jbeta primers. Profiled with immunoSEQ multiplex PCR; TCRdb holds only in-frame clones, not every one. The table shows tens of thousands of clones, with around 74% occurring only once. On this clone: Its antigen remains unidentified.

Input material: PBMCs. The genes are TRBV4-2 and TRBJ2-2; 8 nucleotides match TRBD2. This receptor was obtained from a man younger than 40 in good health and CMV-seropositive. CDR3 protein: CASRLADLPGELFF. The DNA for the CDR3 is TGTGCCAGCAGACTAGCGGATCTACCCGGGGAGCTGTTTTTT.